The source of this T cell receptor beta chain is a study of cytomegalovirus exposure and HLA in healthy donors. The CDR3 sequence is 20 residues long. Trimming removed 1 base from V and 0 bases from J, with 19 bases in between. Germline lookup yields CDR1 SGHVS and CDR2 FNYEAQ. 60 Vbeta and 13 Jbeta primers were used in PCR. Assay used: immunoSEQ multiplex PCR; TCRdb lists only in-frame clones, some missing. The sample lists roughly 100,000 clones, approximately 79% occurring once. The receptor was isolated from a young man in good health and CMV-seropositive. The V and J genes are TRBV7-6 and TRBJ1-6, with a tentative D call TRBD1 (6 bases). Source material: PBMCs. For the CDR3, the DNA is TGTGCCAGCAGCTTAGTAGGTGACAGGCGTCCGGGCTCCTATAATTCACCCCTCCACTTT. Its translation: CASSLVGDRRPGSYNSPLHF.